Sequencing of this TCR beta chain was carried out in a study of neurological immune-mediated disorders. Study conclusions and caveats: Phylogenetic grouping placed 18 of 34 multiple sclerosis patients' repertoires in one related-CDR3 cluster, a possible signature.

This clonotype was detected a few times. No antigen is known for it. The cDNA came from 5'RACE, which used 10-nucleotide random UMIs. Each CDR3 protein is one row after TCRdb ran MiXCR on the 5' RACE reads. Of 50,000 to 85,000 distinct CDR3 sequences listed, 4% to 6% were seen once; the top ten hold less than 3.5%. The trim removed 4 bases at V and 1 base at J, leaving 3 bases unmatched. CDR3 size: 14 residues. Germline V gene data show CDR1 as SGHDT and CDR2 as YYEEEE. The unsorted libraries were prepared from 2 million PBMCs (stored at -80 C). This sequence joins TRBV5-6 and TRBJ2-3, with TRBD2 matching over 7 bases. The TCR was taken from a woman aged 30 to 39 with multiple sclerosis. The sequenced sample was PBMCs. CDR3 in DNA: TGTGCCAGCAGCGCGGGACTACGCACAGATACGCAGTATTTT. It yields the protein CASSAGLRTDTQYF.